The rows below give T cell receptor beta chains drawn from one sample of a study of T cell changes during pregnancy in multiple sclerosis. Measured with immunoSEQ multiplex PCR; TCRdb has only the in-frame clones, and not every one. The repertoire includes approximately 120,000 clones, about 95% of them detected once, and around 0.4% sits in the top ten. Source: peripheral blood, taken after pregnancy. Receptor source: a female donor with multiple sclerosis, enrolled in a pregnancy study. Both conserved end residues are part of each CDR3. A D gene is named only where the DNA matches it firmly.

d_gene	v_gene	j_gene	CDR3nt	CDR3aa
.	TRBV5-1	TRBJ2-7	TGCGCCAGCAGCTTGGGTTTAGGGGTTGGTCACGCCGAGCAGTACTTC	CASSLGLGVGHAEQYF
.	TRBV28	TRBJ2-4	TGTGCCAGCAGCCGCGGACAGCGACCGAGGGACATTCAGTACTTC	CASSRGQRPRDIQYF
TRBD2	TRBV5-4	TRBJ2-7	TGTGCCAGCAGCCCCGGGACTAGCGGGAGGGCCGGGTACGAGCAGTACTTC	CASSPGTSGRAGYEQYF
TRBD2	TRBV11-2	TRBJ2-1	TGTGCCAGCAGCCCCTCAGGCCTAGCGGGGATGTTCTTC	CASSPSGLAGMFF
.	TRBV6-4	TRBJ2-1	TGTGCCAGCAGTGACCAGGCGAGTGGAGGGAAGCTGTTCTTC	CASSDQASGGKLFF
.	TRBV4-3	TRBJ2-7	TGCGCCAGCAGCCAAGCCCCGACTAGCTACGAGCAGTACTTC	CASSQAPTSYEQYF
.	TRBV6-5	TRBJ2-5	TGTGCCAGCAGGGGGGGAGAGACCCAGTACTTC	CASRGGETQYF
.	TRBV11-3	TRBJ2-5	TGTGCCAGCAGCTTAGGTGAGGGGGTCGAGGAGACCCAGTACTTC	CASSLGEGVEETQYF
.	TRBV7-8	TRBJ1-1	TGTGCCAGCAGCTTAATGAGGACACCCCAACTTGGAAGAAACACTGAAGCTTTCTTT	CASSLMRTPQLGRNTEAFF
.	TRBV27	TRBJ1-1	TGTGCCAGCAGCCCCGCGGCAGGGGCCGGCACTGAAGCTTTCTTT	CASSPAAGAGTEAFF
.	TRBV2	TRBJ2-2	TGTGCCAGCAGTGGGCGGGAGAACACCGGGGAGCTGTTTTTT	CASSGRENTGELFF
.	TRBV19	TRBJ1-1	TGTGCCAGTAGTGCAATCGGGGGGGGCACTGAAGCTTTCTTT	CASSAIGGGTEAFF
TRBD1	TRBV5-4	TRBJ2-3	TGTGCCAGCAGCGGAACCGGGACAGGGAGCACAGATACGCAGTATTTT	CASSGTGTGSTDTQYF
.	TRBV7-2	TRBJ1-2	TGTGCCAGCAGCTTAGCACGCAGGAACTATGGCTACACCTTC	CASSLARRNYGYTF
TRBD2	TRBV6-5	TRBJ2-1	TGTGCCAGCAGTTACTTGCTAGCGGGAGGGGAGCAGTTCTTC	CASSYLLAGGEQFF
TRBD1	TRBV29-1	TRBJ1-5	TGCAGCGTTCACACAGGGGTGGGAAGCAATCAGCCCCAGCATTTT	CSVHTGVGSNQPQHF
TRBD2	TRBV29-1	TRBJ2-1	TGCAGCGTTGAAAGCTTGGGCGGGACTACCTTCAATGAGCAGTTCTTC	CSVESLGGTTFNEQFF
.	TRBV12-5	TRBJ2-1	TGTGCTAGTGGGTCTCACAGTTCCTACAATGAGCAGTTCTTC	CASGSHSSYNEQFF